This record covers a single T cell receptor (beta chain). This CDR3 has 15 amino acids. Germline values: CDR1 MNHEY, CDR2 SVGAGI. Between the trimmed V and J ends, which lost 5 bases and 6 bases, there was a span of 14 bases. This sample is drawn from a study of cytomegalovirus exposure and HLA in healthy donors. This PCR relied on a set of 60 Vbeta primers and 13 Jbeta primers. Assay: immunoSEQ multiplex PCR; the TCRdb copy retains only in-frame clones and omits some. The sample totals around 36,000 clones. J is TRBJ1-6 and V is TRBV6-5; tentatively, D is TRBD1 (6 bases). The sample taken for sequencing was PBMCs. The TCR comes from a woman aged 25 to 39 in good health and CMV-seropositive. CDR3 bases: TGTGCCAGCAGTCGGACGGGACAAGTTAATTCACCCCTCCACTTT. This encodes CASSRTGQVNSPLHF.